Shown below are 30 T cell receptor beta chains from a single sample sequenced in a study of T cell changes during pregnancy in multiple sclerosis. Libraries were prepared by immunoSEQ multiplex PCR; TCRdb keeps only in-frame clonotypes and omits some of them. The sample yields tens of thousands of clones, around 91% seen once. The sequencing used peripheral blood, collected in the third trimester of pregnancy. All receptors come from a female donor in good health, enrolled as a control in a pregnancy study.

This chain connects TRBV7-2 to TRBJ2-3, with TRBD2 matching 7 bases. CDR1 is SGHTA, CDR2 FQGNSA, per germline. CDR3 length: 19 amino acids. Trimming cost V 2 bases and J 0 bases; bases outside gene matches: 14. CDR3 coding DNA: TGTGCCAGCAGCTTACAAGTCCAAGCGGGACGGACTAGCACAGATACGCAGTATTTT. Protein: CASSLQVQAGRTSTDTQYF.

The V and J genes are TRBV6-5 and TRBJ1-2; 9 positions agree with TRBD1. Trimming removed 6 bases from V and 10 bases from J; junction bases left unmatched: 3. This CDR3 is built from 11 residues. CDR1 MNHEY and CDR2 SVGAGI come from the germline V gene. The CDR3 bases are TGTGCCAGCAGACGGGACAGGGCCTACACCTTC. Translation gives CASRRDRAYTF.

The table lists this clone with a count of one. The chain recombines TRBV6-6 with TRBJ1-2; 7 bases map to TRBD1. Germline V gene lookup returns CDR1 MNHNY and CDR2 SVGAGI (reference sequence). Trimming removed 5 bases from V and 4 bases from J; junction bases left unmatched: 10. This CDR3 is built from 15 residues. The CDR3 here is CASSTAGTEAYGYTF. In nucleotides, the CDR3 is TGTGCCAGCAGTACTGCCGGGACAGAAGCCTATGGCTACACCTTC.

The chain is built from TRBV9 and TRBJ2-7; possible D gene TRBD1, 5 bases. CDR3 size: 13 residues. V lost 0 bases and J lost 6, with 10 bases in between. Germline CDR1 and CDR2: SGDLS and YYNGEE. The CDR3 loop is CASSVGGGSEQYF. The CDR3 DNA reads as TGTGCCAGCAGCGTAGGGGGCGGCAGCGAGCAGTACTTC.

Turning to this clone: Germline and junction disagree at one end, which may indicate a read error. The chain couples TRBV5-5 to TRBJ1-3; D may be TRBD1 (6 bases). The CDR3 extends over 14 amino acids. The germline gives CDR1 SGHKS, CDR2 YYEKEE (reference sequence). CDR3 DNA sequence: TGTGCCACCAGCCAGGGGCACTCTGGAAACACCATATATTTT. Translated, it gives CATSQGHSGNTIYF. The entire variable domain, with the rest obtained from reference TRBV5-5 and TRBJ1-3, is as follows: DAGVTQSPTHLIKTRGQQVTLRCSPISGHKSVSWYQQVLGQGPQFIFQYYEKEERGRGNFPDRFSARQFPNYSSELNVNALLLGDSALYLCATSQGHSGNTIYFGEGSWLTVV.

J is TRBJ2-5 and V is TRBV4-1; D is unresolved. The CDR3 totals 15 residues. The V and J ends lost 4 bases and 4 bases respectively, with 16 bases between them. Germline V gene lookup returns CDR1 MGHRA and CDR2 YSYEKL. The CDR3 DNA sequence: TGCGCCAGCAGCCTGCGGTTGGAGACGGCAGAGACCCAGTACTTC. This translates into CASSLRLETAETQYF.

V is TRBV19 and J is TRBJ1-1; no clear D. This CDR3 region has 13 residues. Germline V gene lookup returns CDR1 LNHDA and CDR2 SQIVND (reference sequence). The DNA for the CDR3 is TGTGCTTCCAGGCCAGCCCCGAACACTGAAGCTTTCTTT. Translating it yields CASRPAPNTEAFF.

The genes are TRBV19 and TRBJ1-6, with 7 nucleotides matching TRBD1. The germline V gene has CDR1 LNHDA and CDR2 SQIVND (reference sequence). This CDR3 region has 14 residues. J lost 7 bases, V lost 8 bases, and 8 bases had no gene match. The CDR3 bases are TGTGCCAGTCGGGAACTGGACAGGAATTCACCCCTCCACTTT. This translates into CASRELDRNSPLHF. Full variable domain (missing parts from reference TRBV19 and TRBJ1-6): DGGITQSPKYLFRKEGQNVTLSCEQNLNHDAMYWYRQDPGQGLRLIYYSQIVNDFQKGDIAEGYSVSREKKESFPLTVTSAQKNPTAFYLCASRELDRNSPLHFGNGTRLTVT.

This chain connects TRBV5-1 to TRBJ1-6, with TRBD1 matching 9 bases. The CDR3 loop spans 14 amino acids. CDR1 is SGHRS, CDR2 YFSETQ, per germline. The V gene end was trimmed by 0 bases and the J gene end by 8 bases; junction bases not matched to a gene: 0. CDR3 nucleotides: TGCGCCAGCAGCTTGGACAGGGGGCATTCACCCCTCCACTTT. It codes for CASSLDRGHSPLHF.

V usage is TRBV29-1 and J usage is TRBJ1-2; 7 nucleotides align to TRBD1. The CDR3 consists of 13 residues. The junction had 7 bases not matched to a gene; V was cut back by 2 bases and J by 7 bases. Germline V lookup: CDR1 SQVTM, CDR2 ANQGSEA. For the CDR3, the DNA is TGCAGCGTTGAACCAACAGGGGAGGCTGGCTACACCTTC. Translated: CSVEPTGEAGYTF.

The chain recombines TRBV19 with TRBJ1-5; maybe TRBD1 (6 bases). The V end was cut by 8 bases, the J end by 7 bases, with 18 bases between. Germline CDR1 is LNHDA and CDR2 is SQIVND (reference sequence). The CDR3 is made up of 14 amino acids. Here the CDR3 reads CASQHRVPGQPQHF. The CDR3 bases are TGTGCCAGTCAACACAGGGTCCCCGGGCAGCCCCAGCATTTT.

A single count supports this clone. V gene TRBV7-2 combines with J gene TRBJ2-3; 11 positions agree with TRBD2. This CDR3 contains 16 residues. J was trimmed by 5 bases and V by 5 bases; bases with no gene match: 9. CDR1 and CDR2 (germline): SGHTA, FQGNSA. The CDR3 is CASSPPLAGEGDTQYF. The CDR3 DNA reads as TGTGCCAGCAGCCCCCCACTAGCGGGAGAGGGAGATACGCAGTATTTT. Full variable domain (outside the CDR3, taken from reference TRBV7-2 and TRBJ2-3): GAGVSQSPSNKVTEKGKDVELRCDPISGHTALYWYRQSLGQGLEFLIYFQGNSAPDKSGLPSDRFSAERTGGSVSTLTIQRTQQEDSAVYLCASSPPLAGEGDTQYFGPGTRLTVL.

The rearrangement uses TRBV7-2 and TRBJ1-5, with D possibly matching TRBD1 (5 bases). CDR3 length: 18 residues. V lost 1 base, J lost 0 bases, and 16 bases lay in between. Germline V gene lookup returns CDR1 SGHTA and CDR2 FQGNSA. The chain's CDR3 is CASSLEMRGVYSNQPQHF. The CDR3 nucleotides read TGTGCCAGCAGCTTAGAAATGCGGGGGGTCTATAGCAATCAGCCCCAGCATTTT.

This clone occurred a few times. The CDR3 region is CASRKLRTGIGNEQYF. The CDR3 DNA is TGTGCCAGCAGAAAATTACGGACAGGGATTGGGAACGAGCAGTACTTC. This chain joins TRBV28 and TRBJ2-7; 8 bases align to TRBD1. The CDR3 runs to 16 residues. J lost 5 bases, V lost 6 bases, and 15 bases had no gene match. Looked up from germline, CDR1 is MDHEN and CDR2 is SYDVKM.

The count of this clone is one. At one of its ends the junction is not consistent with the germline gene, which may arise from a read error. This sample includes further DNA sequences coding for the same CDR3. CDR3 residues: CASSRWDRGREKLFF. The CDR3, as DNA: TGTGCCAGTAGCCGCTGGGACAGGGGGCGGGAAAAACTGTTTTTT. The V call is TRBV14, the J call TRBJ1-4; 12 positions agree with TRBD1. Germline V gene sequence: CDR1 SGHDN, CDR2 FVKESK. CDR3 length equals 15 residues.

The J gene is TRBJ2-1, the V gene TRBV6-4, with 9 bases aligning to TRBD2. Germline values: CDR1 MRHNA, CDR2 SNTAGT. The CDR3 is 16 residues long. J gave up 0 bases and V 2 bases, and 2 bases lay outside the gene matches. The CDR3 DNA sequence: TGTGCCAGCAGTGACGCGCGGGGGGGCTCCTACAATGAGCAGTTCTTC. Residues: CASSDARGGSYNEQFF.

The CDR3 loop reads CASSLAPGANTGELFF. The CDR3 DNA reads TGTGCCAGCAGCTTAGCGCCAGGGGCCAACACCGGGGAGCTGTTTTTT. The chain combines TRBV7-2 with TRBJ2-2, with D maybe TRBD1 (6 bases). The length of the CDR3 is 16 residues. With 0 bases removed from V and 2 bases from J, the gap between germline ends came to 10 bases. Germline V lookup: CDR1 SGHTA, CDR2 FQGNSA.

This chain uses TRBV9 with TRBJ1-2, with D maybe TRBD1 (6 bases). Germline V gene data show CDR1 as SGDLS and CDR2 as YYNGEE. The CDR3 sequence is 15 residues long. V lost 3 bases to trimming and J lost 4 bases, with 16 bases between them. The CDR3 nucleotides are TGTGCCAGCAGCGAGGGGGACAACTGGAGCTATGGCTACACCTTC. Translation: CASSEGDNWSYGYTF.

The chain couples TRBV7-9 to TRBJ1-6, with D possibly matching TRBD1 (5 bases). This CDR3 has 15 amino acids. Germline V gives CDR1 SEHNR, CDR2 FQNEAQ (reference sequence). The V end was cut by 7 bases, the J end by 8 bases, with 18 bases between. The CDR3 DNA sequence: TGTGCCAGCACCTCGGGAGGGGCGGGGGATTCACCCCTCCACTTT. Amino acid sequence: CASTSGGAGDSPLHF. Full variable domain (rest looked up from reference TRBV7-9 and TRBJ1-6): DTGVSQNPRHKITKRGQNVTFRCDPISEHNRLYWYRQTLGQGPEFLTYFQNEAQLEKSRLLSDRFSAERPKGSFSTLEIQRTEQGDSAMYLCASTSGGAGDSPLHFGNGTRLTVT.

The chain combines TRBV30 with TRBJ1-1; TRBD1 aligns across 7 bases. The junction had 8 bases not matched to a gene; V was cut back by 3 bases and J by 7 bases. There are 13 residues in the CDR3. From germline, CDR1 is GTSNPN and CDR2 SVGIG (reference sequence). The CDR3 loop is CAWSLGTADEAFF. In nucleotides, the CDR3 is TGTGCCTGGAGCCTTGGGACAGCCGATGAAGCTTTCTTT.

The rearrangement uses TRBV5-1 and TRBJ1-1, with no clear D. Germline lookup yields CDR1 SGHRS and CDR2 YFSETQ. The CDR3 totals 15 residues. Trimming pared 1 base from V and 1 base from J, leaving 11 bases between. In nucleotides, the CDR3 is TGCGCCAGCAGCTTGCAAGCGGCCCGGAACACTGAAGCTTTCTTT. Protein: CASSLQAARNTEAFF. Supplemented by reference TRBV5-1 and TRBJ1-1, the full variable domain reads KAGVTQTPRYLIKTRGQQVTLSCSPISGHRSVSWYQQTPGQGLQFLFEYFSETQRNKGNFPGRFSGRQFSNSRSEMNVSTLELGDSALYLCASSLQAARNTEAFFGQGTRLTVV.

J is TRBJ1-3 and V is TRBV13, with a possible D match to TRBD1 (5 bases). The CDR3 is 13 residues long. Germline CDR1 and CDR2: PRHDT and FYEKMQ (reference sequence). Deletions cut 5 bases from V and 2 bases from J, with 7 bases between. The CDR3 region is CASSVQAGNTIYF. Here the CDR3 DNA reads TGTGCCAGCAGCGTACAGGCTGGAAACACCATATATTTT.

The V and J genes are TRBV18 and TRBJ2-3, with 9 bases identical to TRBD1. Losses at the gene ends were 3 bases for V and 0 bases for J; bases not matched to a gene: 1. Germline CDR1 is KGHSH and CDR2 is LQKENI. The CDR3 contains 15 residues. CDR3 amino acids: CASSPGTGSTDTQYF. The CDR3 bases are TGTGCCAGCTCACCCGGGACAGGGAGCACAGATACGCAGTATTTT.

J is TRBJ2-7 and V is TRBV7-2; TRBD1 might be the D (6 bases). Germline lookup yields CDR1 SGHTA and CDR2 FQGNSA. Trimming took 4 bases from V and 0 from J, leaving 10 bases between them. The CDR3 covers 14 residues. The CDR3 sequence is CASSYSRGSYEQYF. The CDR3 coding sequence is TGTGCCAGCAGCTATTCCAGGGGCTCCTACGAGCAGTACTTC.

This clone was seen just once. CDR3 residues: CASSLDTGENTEAFF. For the CDR3, the DNA is TGTGCCAGCAGCTTAGATACGGGGGAGAACACTGAAGCTTTCTTT. This chain connects TRBV11-2 to TRBJ1-1, with TRBD1 as a possible D gene (5 bases). V was pared by 0 bases and J by 1 base, with 9 bases between. The CDR3 is 15 residues long. Germline loops: CDR1 SGHAT, CDR2 FQNNGV.

CDR3: CASGLGDTSYNEQFF. Here the CDR3 DNA reads TGTGCTAGTGGTTTGGGGGACACATCCTACAATGAGCAGTTCTTC. This rearrangement joins TRBV12-5 to TRBJ2-1, with TRBD1 as a possible D gene (6 bases). The CDR3 runs to 15 residues. Germline V gene data show CDR1 as LGHNT and CDR2 as FRNRAP. V dropped 1 base and J dropped 1 base, with 8 bases sitting between them.

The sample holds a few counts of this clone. The CDR3 spells CASTFERGVDTQYF. The CDR3, as DNA: TGTGCCAGCACGTTTGAGCGGGGGGTAGATACGCAGTATTTT. The rearrangement uses TRBV6-1 and TRBJ2-3; 9 bases agree with TRBD2. CDR1 MNHNS and CDR2 SASEGT come from the germline V gene. The trim removed 7 bases at V and 5 bases at J, leaving 7 bases unmatched. The CDR3 has 14 amino acids.

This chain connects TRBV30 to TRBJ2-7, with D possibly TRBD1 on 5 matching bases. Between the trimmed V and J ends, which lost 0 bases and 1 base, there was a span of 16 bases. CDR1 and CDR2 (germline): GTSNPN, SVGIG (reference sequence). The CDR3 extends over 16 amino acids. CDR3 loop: CAWSVCHRPKSYEQYF. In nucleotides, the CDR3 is TGTGCCTGGAGTGTATGTCACAGGCCCAAATCCTACGAGCAGTACTTC.

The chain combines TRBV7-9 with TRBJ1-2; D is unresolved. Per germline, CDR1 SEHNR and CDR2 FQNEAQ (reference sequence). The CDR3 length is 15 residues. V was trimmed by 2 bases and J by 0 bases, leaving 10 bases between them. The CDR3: CASSLSRNPNYGYTF. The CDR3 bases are TGTGCCAGCAGCTTAAGCAGGAACCCTAACTATGGCTACACCTTC. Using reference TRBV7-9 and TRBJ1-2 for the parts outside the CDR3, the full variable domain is DTGVSQNPRHKITKRGQNVTFRCDPISEHNRLYWYRQTLGQGPEFLTYFQNEAQLEKSRLLSDRFSAERPKGSFSTLEIQRTEQGDSAMYLCASSLSRNPNYGYTFGSGTRLTVV.

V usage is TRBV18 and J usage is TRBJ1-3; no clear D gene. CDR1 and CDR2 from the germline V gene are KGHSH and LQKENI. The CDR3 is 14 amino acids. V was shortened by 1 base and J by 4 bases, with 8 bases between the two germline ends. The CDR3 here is CASSPREGGNTIYF. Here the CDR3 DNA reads TGTGCCAGCTCACCACGTGAGGGAGGAAACACCATATATTTT.